This TCR beta chain stems from a study of CD8+CD57+ T cells in acquired aplastic anemia. The trim removed 4 bases at V and 5 bases at J, leaving 9 bases unmatched. CDR1 LNHDA and CDR2 SQIVND come from the germline V gene (reference sequence). The CDR3 loop spans 15 amino acids. Patients chosen for sequencing had CD8+CD57+ cells that had expanded, as shown by flow cytometry. For CDR3 and TCR beta VDJ profiling, genomic DNA was the template used. Via MiXCR, TCRdb re-called the reads, giving one row per CDR3 protein. This table has around 200,000 distinct CDR3 sequences, 65% appearing once. This clonotype originated in a human donor with aplastic anemia. V gene TRBV19 combines with J gene TRBJ2-7; 9 bases map to TRBD1. Sequenced material: sorted CD4+, CD8+, or CD8+CD57+ T cells (not recorded which) from PBMCs. CDR3 sequence reads: CASSTIRDRVNEQYF. The CDR3 nucleotides are TGTGCCAGTAGTACCATCCGGGACAGGGTAAACGAGCAGTACTTC.